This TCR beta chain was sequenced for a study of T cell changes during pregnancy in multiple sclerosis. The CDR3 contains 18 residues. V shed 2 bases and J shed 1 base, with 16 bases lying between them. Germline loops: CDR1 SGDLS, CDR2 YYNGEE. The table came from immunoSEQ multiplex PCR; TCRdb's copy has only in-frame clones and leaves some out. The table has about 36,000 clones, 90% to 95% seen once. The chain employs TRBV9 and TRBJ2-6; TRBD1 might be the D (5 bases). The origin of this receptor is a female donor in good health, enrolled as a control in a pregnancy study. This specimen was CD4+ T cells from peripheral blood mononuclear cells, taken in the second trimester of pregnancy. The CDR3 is CASSVRVVVTSGANVLTF. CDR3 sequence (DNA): TGTGCCAGCAGCGTCAGGGTAGTAGTGACGTCTGGGGCCAACGTCCTGACTTTC.